Listed below are T cell receptor beta chains from one sample, sequenced in a study of CD8 T cells in ankylosing spondylitis. Via MiXCR, TCRdb re-called the 5' RACE reads, giving one row per CDR3 protein. The data show approximately 240,000 distinct CDR3 sequences, 24% seen once. The sequencing sample was made of blood, either unsorted or a sorted T cell fraction (not recorded which). These receptors originate from a male donor with ankylosing spondylitis or in good health (not recorded which). Both conserved end residues are part of each CDR3. Fields, in order: V gene, clone size, J gene, CDR3 protein. Size tells how often a clone was seen (once, few, many) or the class of an expanded clone, and some rows leave it out.

TRBV12-3/TRBV12-4	.	TRBJ2-1	CASTIKGAAEQFF
TRBV29-1	.	TRBJ1-2	CSVEFWGNEDNYGYTF
TRBV20-1	many	TRBJ2-1	CSASSPAPIDNEQFF
TRBV25-1	few	TRBJ2-5	CASSEKNGETQYF
TRBV10-3	few	TRBJ2-1	CAIGSGEGYNEQFF
TRBV20-1	few	TRBJ2-3	CSARGAGTDTQYF
TRBV11-2	many	TRBJ2-2	CASSLPGELFF
TRBV7-2	many	TRBJ1-2	CASSPRTGMEGYTF
TRBV29-1	many	TRBJ2-3	CSVDAGTSPSLDTQYF
TRBV6-1	many	TRBJ1-2	CASSEPDYGYTF
TRBV29-1	few	TRBJ2-3	CSVGTSTDTQYF
TRBV4-2	many	TRBJ1-1	CASSQERKSVNTEAFF
TRBV12-3/TRBV12-4	.	TRBJ2-1	CASSLLGLIYNEQFF
TRBV20-1	many	TRBJ2-1	CSARGAGNYNEQFF
TRBV10-1	.	TRBJ2-7	CASSEKGPYEQYF
TRBV6-1	.	TRBJ2-5	CASTPRGRRGETQYF
TRBV20-1	few	TRBJ1-5	CSARPQLGVRQPQHF
TRBV3-1	many	TRBJ1-2	CASSQDKGRDGYTF
TRBV4-1	many	TRBJ1-3	CASSQPESGNTIYF
TRBV4-1	.	TRBJ1-2	CASSPGSDNYGYTF
TRBV25-1	.	TRBJ1-2	CASSEWRGGSYGYTF
TRBV9	many	TRBJ1-5	CASSAGQGGNQPQHF
TRBV20-1	.	TRBJ2-5	CSATRETQYF
TRBV12-3/TRBV12-4	once	TRBJ2-1	CASSPGWDNEQFF
TRBV3-1	.	TRBJ2-1	CASSPPHHNEQFF
TRBV20-1	.	TRBJ1-1	CSAMRDTEAFF
TRBV20-1	.	TRBJ2-5	CSAGQTRQETQYF
TRBV5-1	.	TRBJ2-7	CASSWETGYEQYF
TRBV29-1	many	TRBJ1-1	CSVEGLAAVDTEAFF
TRBV7-6	.	TRBJ1-2	CASGREDGYTF
TRBV29-1	many	TRBJ2-5	CSGTTGETQYF
TRBV11-3	.	TRBJ2-3	CASSLHLDTQYF
TRBV10-1	.	TRBJ2-3	CASSELPPSTDTQYF
TRBV10-1	few	TRBJ2-3	CASSEKGSGGDTQYF
TRBV20-1	.	TRBJ1-2	CSARQGSGGYTF
TRBV20-1	many	TRBJ2-1	CSAPSPSAVSYNEQFF
TRBV7-6	.	TRBJ2-7	CASSPHQVYEQYF
TRBV23-1	.	TRBJ2-1	CASTLRGVGLLGDEQFF
TRBV20-1	many	TRBJ1-5	CSASWTGSNQPQHF
TRBV2	.	TRBJ2-2	CASSRDFNTGELFF
TRBV12-3/TRBV12-4	.	TRBJ2-5	CASSQAQGGETQYF
TRBV10-3	.	TRBJ2-3	CAISIQGGTDTQYF
TRBV12-3/TRBV12-4	few	TRBJ2-7	CASSFVGGNEQYF
TRBV29-1	.	TRBJ1-1	CSVGDRAEAFF
TRBV10-3	many	TRBJ1-1	CAISGQQENTEAFF
TRBV20-1	few	TRBJ1-4	CSASKTGTNEKLFF